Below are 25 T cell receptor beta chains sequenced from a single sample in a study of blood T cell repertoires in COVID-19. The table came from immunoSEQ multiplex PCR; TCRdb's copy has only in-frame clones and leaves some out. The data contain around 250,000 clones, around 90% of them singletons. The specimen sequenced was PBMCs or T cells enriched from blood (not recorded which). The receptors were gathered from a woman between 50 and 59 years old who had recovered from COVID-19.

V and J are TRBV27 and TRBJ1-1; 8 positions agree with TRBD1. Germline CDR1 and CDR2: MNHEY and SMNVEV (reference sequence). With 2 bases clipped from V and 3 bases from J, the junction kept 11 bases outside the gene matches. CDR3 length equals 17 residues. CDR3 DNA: TGTGCCAGCAGTTTAGTCGCAGGGGGCAAAGGGGACACTGAAGCTTTCTTT. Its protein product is CASSLVAGGKGDTEAFF.

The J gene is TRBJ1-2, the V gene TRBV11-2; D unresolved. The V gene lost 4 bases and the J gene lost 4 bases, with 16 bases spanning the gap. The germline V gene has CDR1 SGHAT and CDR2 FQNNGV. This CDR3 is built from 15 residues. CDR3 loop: CASSSHRRVGYGYTF. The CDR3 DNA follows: TGTGCCAGCAGCTCCCATAGGAGGGTCGGCTATGGCTACACCTTC. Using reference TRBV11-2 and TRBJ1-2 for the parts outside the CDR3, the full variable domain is EAGVAQSPRYKIIEKRQSVAFWCNPISGHATLYWYQQILGQGPKLLIQFQNNGVVDDSQLPKDRFSAERLKGVDSTLKIQPAKLEDSAVYLCASSSHRRVGYGYTFGSGTRLTVV.

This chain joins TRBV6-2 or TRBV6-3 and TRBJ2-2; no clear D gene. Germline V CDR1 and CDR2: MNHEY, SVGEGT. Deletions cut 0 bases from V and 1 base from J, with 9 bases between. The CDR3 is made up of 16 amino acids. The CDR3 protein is CASSYSGRMNTGELFF. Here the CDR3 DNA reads TGTGCCAGCAGTTACTCTGGCAGAATGAACACCGGGGAGCTGTTTTTT.

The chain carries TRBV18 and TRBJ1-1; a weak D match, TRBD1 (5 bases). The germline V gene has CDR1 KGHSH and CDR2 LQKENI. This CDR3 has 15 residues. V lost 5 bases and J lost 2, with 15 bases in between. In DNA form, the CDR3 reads TGTGCCAGCTCAAAGGAACCGGGGGGTAACACTGAAGCTTTCTTT. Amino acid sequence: CASSKEPGGNTEAFF. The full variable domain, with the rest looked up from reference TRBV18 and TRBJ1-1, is NAGVMQNPRHLVRRRGQEARLRCSPMKGHSHVYWYRQLPEEGLKFMVYLQKENIIDESGMPKERFSAEFPKEGPSILRIQQVVRGDSAAYFCASSKEPGGNTEAFFGQGTRLTVV.

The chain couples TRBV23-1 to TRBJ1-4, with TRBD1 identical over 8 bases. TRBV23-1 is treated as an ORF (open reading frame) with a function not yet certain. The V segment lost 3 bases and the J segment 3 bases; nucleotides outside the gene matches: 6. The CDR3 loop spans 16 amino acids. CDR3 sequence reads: CASSHSIQGANEKLFF. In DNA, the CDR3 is TGCGCCAGCAGTCATTCCATACAGGGGGCTAATGAAAAACTGTTTTTT.

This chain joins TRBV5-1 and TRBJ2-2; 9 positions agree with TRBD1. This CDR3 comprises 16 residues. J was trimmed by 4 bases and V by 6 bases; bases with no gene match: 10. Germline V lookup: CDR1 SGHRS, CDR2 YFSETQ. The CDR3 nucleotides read TGCGCCAGCACGCCCAGGGGACAGGGACGCACCGGGGAGCTGTTTTTT. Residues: CASTPRGQGRTGELFF.

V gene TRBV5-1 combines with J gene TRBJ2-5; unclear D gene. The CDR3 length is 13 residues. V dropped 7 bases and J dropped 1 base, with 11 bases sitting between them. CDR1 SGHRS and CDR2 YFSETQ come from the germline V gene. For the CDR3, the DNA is TGCGCCAGCCACCCCAGTCGCCAAGAGACCCAGTACTTC. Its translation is CASHPSRQETQYF.

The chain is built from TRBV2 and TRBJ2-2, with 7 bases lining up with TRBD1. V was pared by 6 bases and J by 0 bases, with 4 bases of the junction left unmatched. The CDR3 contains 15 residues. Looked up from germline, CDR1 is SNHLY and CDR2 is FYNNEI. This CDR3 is CASSWTGANTGELFF. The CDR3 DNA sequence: TGTGCCAGCAGCTGGACAGGCGCGAACACCGGGGAGCTGTTTTTT.

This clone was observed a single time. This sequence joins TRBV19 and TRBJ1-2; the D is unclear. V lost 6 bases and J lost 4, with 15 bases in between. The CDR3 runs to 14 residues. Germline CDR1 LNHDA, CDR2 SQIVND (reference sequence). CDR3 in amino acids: CASSEDGRGYGYTF. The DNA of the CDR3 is TGTGCCAGTAGCGAGGACGGGCGGGGCTATGGCTACACCTTC.

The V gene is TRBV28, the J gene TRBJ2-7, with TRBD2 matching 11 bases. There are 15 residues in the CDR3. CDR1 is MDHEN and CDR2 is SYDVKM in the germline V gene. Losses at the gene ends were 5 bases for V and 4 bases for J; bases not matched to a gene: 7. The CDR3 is CASSPITSGGYEQYF. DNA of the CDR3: TGTGCCAGCAGTCCAATTACTAGCGGGGGTTACGAGCAGTACTTC. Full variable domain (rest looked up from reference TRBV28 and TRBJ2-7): DVKVTQSSRYLVKRTGEKVFLECVQDMDHENMFWYRQDPGLGLRLIYFSYDVKMKEKGDIPEGYSVSREKKERFSLILESASTNQTSMYLCASSPITSGGYEQYFGPGTRLTVT.

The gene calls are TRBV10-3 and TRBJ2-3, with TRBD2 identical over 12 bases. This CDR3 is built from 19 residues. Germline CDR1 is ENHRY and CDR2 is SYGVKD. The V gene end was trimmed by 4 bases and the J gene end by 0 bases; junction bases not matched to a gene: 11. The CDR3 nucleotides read TGTGCCATCAGTGCCACCCTCCGGACTAGCGGGACTAGCACAGATACGCAGTATTTT. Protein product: CAISATLRTSGTSTDTQYF.

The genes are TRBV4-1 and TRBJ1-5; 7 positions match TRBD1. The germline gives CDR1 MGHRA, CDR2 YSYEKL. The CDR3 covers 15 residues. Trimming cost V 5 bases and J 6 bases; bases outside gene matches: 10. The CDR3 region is CASSDYRGKGQPQHF. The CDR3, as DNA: TGCGCCAGCAGCGATTACAGGGGAAAGGGTCAGCCCCAGCATTTT.

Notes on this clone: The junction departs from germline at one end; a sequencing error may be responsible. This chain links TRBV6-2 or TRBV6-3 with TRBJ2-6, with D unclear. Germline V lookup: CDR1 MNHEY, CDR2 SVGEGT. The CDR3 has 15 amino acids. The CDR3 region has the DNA TGTGCCAGCGGTTACCCACACTCTGGGGCCAACGTCCTGACTTTC. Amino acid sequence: CASGYPHSGANVLTF.

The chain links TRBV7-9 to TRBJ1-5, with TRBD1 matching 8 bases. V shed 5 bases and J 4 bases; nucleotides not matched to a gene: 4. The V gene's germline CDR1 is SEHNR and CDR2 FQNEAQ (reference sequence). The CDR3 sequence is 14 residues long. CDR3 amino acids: CASSQGTGNQPQHF. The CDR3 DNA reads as TGTGCCAGCAGCCAGGGGACAGGTAATCAGCCCCAGCATTTT.

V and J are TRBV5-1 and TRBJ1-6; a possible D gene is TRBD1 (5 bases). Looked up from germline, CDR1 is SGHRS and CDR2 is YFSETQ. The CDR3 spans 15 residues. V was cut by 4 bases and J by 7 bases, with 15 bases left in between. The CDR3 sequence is CASSPDGGINSPLHF. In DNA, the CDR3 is TGCGCCAGCAGCCCGGACGGGGGGATCAATTCACCCCTCCACTTT.

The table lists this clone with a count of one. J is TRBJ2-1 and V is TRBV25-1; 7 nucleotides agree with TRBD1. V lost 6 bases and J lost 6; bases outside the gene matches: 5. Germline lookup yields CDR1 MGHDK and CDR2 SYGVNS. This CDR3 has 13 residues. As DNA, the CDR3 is TGTGCCAGCAGCTCACAGGGGCTCAATGAGCAGTTCTTC. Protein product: CASSSQGLNEQFF.

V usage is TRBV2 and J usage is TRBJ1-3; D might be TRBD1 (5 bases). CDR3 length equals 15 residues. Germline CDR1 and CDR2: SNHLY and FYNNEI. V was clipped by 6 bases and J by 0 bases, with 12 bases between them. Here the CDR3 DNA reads TGTGCCAGCAGGCGGGACTTTCTCTCTGGAAACACCATATATTTT. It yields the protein CASRRDFLSGNTIYF.

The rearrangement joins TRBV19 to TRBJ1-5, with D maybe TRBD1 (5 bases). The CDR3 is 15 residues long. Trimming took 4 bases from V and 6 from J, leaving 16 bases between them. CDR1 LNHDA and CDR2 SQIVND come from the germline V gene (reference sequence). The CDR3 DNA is TGTGCCAGTAGTACCGGGACTACCGGTCCTCAGCCCCAGCATTTT. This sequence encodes CASSTGTTGPQPQHF.

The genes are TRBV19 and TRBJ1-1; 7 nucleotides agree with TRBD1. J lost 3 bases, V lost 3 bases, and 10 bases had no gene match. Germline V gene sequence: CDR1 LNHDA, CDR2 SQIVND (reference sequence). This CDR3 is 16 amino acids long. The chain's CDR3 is CASSILSTGSHTEAFF. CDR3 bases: TGTGCCAGTAGTATTTTATCGACAGGGAGCCACACTGAAGCTTTCTTT.

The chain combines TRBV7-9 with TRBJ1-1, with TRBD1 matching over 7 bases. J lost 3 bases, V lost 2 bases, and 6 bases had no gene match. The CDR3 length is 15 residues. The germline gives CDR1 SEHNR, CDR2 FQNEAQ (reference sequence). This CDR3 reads CASSLYQGVDTEAFF. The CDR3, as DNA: TGTGCCAGCAGCTTATATCAGGGGGTGGACACTGAAGCTTTCTTT.

CDR3 sequence (DNA): TGTGCCAGCAGTTTAGGGCCAGATACGCAGTATTTT. Its translation is CASSLGPDTQYF. The gene calls are TRBV28 and TRBJ2-3; D is unresolved. Germline CDR1 MDHEN, CDR2 SYDVKM. Deletions cut 2 bases from V and 4 bases from J, with 4 bases between. The CDR3 extends over 12 amino acids. Filled out from reference TRBV28 and TRBJ2-3, the complete variable domain reads DVKVTQSSRYLVKRTGEKVFLECVQDMDHENMFWYRQDPGLGLRLIYFSYDVKMKEKGDIPEGYSVSREKKERFSLILESASTNQTSMYLCASSLGPDTQYFGPGTRLTVL.

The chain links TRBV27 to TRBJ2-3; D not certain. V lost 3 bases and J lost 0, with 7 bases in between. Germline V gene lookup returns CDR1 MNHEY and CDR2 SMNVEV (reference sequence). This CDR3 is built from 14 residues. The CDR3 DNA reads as TGTGCCAGCAGTTTTTGGCGGAGCACAGATACGCAGTATTTT. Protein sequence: CASSFWRSTDTQYF.

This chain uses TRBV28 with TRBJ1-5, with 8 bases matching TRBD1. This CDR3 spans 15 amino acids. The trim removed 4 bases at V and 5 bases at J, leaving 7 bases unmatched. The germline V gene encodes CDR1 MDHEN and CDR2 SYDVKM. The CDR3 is CASSSRTGNYQPQHF. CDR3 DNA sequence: TGTGCCAGCAGTTCGCGGACAGGGAATTATCAGCCCCAGCATTTT.

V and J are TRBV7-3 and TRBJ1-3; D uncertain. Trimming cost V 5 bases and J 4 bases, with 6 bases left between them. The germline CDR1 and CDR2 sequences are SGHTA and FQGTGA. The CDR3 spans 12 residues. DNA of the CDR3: TGTGCCAGCAGCCGGGTGGGAAACACCATATATTTT. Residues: CASSRVGNTIYF.

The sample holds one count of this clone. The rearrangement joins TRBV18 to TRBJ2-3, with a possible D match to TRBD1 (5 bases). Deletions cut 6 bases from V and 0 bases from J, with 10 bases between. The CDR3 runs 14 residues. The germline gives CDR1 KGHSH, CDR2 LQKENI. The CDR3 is CASSLGPSTDTQYF. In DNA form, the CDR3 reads TGTGCCAGCTCGCTGGGGCCGAGCACAGATACGCAGTATTTT. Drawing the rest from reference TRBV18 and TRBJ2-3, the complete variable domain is NAGVMQNPRHLVRRRGQEARLRCSPMKGHSHVYWYRQLPEEGLKFMVYLQKENIIDESGMPKERFSAEFPKEGPSILRIQQVVRGDSAAYFCASSLGPSTDTQYFGPGTRLTVL.